This TCR beta chain was profiled in a study of blood T cell repertoires in COVID-19. In the study overall: Collection of acute and convalescent COVID-19 samples took place in the United States, Italy and Spain. In each case, the material was cDNA or gDNA derived from T cells, B-cell-depleted T cells, or PBMCs.

Assay used: immunoSEQ multiplex PCR; TCRdb lists only in-frame clones, some missing. The sample lists about 270,000 clones, around 85% seen once, with approximately 9.9% in the top ten. This CDR3 region has 14 residues. The V gene's germline CDR1 is SGHTA and CDR2 FQGNSA. V dropped 5 bases and J dropped 1; count of bases not matched to a gene: 2. The sample was peripheral blood. J is TRBJ1-3 and V is TRBV7-2, with 7 nucleotides matching TRBD1. The sequence was obtained from a woman in her 70s with acute or convalescent COVID-19. DNA of the CDR3: TGTGCCAGCAGCCAACAGGGGTCTGGAAACACCATATATTTT. It yields the protein CASSQQGSGNTIYF.